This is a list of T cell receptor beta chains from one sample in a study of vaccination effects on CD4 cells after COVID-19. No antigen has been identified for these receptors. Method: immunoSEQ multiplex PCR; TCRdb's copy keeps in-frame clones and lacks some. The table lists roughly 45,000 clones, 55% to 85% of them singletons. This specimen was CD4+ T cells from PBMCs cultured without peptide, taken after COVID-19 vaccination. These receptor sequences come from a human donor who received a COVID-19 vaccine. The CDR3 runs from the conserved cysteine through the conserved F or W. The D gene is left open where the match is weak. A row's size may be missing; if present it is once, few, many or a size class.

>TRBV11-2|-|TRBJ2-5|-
TGTGCCAGCAGCTTAGGGTCGTTGGGGCGTCGGAAAAAAGAGACCCAGTACTTC
CASSLGSLGRRKKETQYF
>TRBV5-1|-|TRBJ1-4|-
TGCGCCAGCAGCACGGACAGCCACAATGAAAAACTGTTTTTT
CASSTDSHNEKLFF
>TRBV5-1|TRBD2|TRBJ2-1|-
TGCGCCAGCAGCTTGGGTAACCCAACTAGCGGGATTGAGTTCTTC
CASSLGNPTSGIEFF
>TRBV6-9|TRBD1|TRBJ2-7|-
TGTGCCAGCAGCCCGACTCGGGCAGGGGGCCCTCGGGTCTACGAGCAGTACTTC
CASSPTRAGGPRVYEQYF
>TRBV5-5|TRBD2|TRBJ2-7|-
TGTGCCAGCAGCCCCGGACCCGGGACTACACATTACGAGCAGTACTTC
CASSPGPGTTHYEQYF
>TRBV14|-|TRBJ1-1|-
TGTGCCAGCAGCCGGGCTCCGCGGGGTACTGAAGCTTTCTTT
CASSRAPRGTEAFF
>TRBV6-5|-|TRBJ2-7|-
TGTGCCAGCAGTTACTTGGGGGGTTCCTACGAGCAGTACTTC
CASSYLGGSYEQYF
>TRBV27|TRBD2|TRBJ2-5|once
TGTGCCAGCAGTTTGGGACTAGCTCGAGAGACCCAGTACTTC
CASSLGLARETQYF
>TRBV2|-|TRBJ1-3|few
TGTGCCAGCAGTATACGAGGAGCAAACACCATATATTTT
CASSIRGANTIYF
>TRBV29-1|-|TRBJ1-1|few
TGCAGCGTCGGGGGGTGGAGCACTGAAGCTTTCTTT
CSVGGWSTEAFF
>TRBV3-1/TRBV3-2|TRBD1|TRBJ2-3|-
TGTGCCAGCAAACTACAGGGGGCAAGGGCAGATACGCAGTATTTT
CASKLQGARADTQYF
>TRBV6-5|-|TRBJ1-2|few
TGTGCCAGCCGACCAGGCGGGACTACCTATGGCTACACCTTC
CASRPGGTTYGYTF
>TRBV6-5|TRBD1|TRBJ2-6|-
TGTGCCACCGGACAGGGGGCAGGTGGGGCCAACGTCCTGACTTTC
CATGQGAGGANVLTF
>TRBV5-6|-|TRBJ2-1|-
TGTGCCAGCAGCCTGGAAGGGGGGACGGGTATCGATGAGCAGTTCTTC
CASSLEGGTGIDEQFF
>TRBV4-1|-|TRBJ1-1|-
TGCGCCAGCAGCCAAGGTGTTGGGGGGTATAACACTGAAGCTTTCTTT
CASSQGVGGYNTEAFF
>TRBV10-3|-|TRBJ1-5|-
TGTGCCATCAGGGACAGTACGGGGCAGCCCCAGCATTTT
CAIRDSTGQPQHF
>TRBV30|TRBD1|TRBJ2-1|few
TGTGCCTGGTACGGGGCAGGGGGCTCCTACAATGAGCAGTTCTTC
CAWYGAGGSYNEQFF
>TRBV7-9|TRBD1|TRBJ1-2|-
TGTGCCAGCAGCTTAGAGGTCAGGGGGGACTATGGCTACACCTTC
CASSLEVRGDYGYTF
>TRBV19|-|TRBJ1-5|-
TGTGCCAGTAGTATAGATCTATACAATCAGCCCCAGCATTTT
CASSIDLYNQPQHF
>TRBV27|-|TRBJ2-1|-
TGTGCCAGCAGTTTCCCCGGACTAGGGGGCAATGAGCAGTTCTTC
CASSFPGLGGNEQFF
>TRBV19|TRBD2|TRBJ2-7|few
TGTGCCACCACCTCTGGGGCAGCGGGAGGGCCTATCCTCTACGAGCAGTACTTC
CATTSGAAGGPILYEQYF
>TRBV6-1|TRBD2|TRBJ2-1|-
TGTGCCAGCAGTGAGACTAGCGGGAGGGATGAGCAGTTCTTC
CASSETSGRDEQFF
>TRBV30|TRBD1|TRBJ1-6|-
TGTGCCTGGAGTGTTGTAGACAGGGGAAATTCACCCCTCCACTTT
CAWSVVDRGNSPLHF
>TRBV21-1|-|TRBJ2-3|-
TGTGCCAGCAAGGCGACTAGCACAGATACGCAGTATTTT
CASKATSTDTQYF
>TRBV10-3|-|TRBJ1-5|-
TGTGCCATCAGAGACTCTCAGGGGATTGAGCCCCAGCATTTT
CAIRDSQGIEPQHF
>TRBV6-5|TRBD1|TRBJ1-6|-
TGTGCCAGCACCCCGGGACAGGGGAATTCACCCCTCCACTTT
CASTPGQGNSPLHF
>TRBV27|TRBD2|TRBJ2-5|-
TGTGCCAGCAGTTCGCCACTAGCGGGGGGCGCAGAGACCCAGTACTTC
CASSSPLAGGAETQYF
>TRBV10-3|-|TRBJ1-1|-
TGTGCCATCAGGGGGACGGGGGACACTGAAGCTTTCTTT
CAIRGTGDTEAFF
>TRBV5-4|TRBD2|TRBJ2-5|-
TGTGCCAGCAGCTATGCGGGGGGGGAAGAGACCCAGTACTTC
CASSYAGGEETQYF
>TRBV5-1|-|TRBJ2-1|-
TGCGCCAGCAGCTTGGCCCGCAGGGCGTACAATGAGCAGTTCTTC
CASSLARRAYNEQFF
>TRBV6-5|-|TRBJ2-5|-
TGTGCCAGCAGTTATTTCAATCTAGGCTCAGAGACCCAGTACTTC
CASSYFNLGSETQYF
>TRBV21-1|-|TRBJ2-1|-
TGTGCCAGCAGCAAAGTGGTCTCCCGGGGTGGCGGGAGGTATTACAATGAGCAGTTCTTC
CASSKVVSRGGGRYYNEQFF
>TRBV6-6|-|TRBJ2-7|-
TGTGCCAGCAGTTATCGCGGGACAGTCAACGAGCAGTACTTC
CASSYRGTVNEQYF
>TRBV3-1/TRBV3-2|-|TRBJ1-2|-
TGTGCCAGCAGCCAAGATACGACACCATGGGGTGGCTACACCTTC
CASSQDTTPWGGYTF
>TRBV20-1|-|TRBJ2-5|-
TGCAGTGCTAGCGGTCAAGAGACCCAGTACTTC
CSASGQETQYF
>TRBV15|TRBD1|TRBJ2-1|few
TGTGCCACCAGCAGAGGTGGTAGTGGGACAGGGATTTTCTTCCTTAATGAGCAGTTCTTC
CATSRGGSGTGIFFLNEQFF
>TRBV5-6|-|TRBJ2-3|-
TGTGCCAGCAGCTTGAAAGGAACAGATACGCAGTATTTT
CASSLKGTDTQYF
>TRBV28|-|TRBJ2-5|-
TGTGCCAGCAGAAATTACCCAATCTCCCGACAGGATAGGCCAAAAGAGACCCAGTACTTC
CASRNYPISRQDRPKETQYF
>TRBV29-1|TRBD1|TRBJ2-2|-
TGCAGCGTAGGCGGACAGGGTTCCGGGGAGCTGTTTTTT
CSVGGQGSGELFF
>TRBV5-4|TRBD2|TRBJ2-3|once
TGTGCCGGATCCCTAGCGGGGGGTGGGGATACGCAGTATTTT
CAGSLAGGGDTQYF
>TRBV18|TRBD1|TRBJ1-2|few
TGTGCCAGCTCACCGACCAGTTCGAGGGGGCTTTGGGGCTACACCTTC
CASSPTSSRGLWGYTF
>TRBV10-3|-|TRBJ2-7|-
TGTGCCATCGCAGGACAATCAAGCTACGAGCAGTACTTC
CAIAGQSSYEQYF
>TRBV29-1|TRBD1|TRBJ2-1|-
TGCAGCGTTGTCCAAGGACAGGGTTACAATGAGCAGTTCTTC
CSVVQGQGYNEQFF
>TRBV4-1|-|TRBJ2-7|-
TGCGCCAGCAGCGGCGGAACCTACGAGCAGTACTTC
CASSGGTYEQYF
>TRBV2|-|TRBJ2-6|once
TGTGCCAGCAGTGATAGGCTCTCTGGGGCCAACGTCCTGACTTTC
CASSDRLSGANVLTF
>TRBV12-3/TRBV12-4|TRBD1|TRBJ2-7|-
TGTGCCAGCCGTCCGGGACAGGCCTACGAGCAGTACTTC
CASRPGQAYEQYF
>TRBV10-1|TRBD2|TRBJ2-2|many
TGCGCCAGCAGTGACCCCGGACTAGCGGGGAACACCGGGGAGCTGTTTTTT
CASSDPGLAGNTGELFF
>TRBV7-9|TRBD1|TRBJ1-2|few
TGTGCCAGCAGCCCCTACGGGACAGGGAACTATGGCTACACCTTC
CASSPYGTGNYGYTF
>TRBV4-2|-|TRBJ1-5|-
TGTGCCAGCAGGCCGAACATAGACAGGTACGGGCAGCCCCAGCATTTT
CASRPNIDRYGQPQHF
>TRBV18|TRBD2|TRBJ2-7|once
TGTGCCAGCTCACCACTACGAGCGGGAGATACCTACGAGCAGTACTTC
CASSPLRAGDTYEQYF
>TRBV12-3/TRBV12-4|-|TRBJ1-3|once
TGTGCCAGCCGTCGGACAGGAAACACCATATATTTT
CASRRTGNTIYF
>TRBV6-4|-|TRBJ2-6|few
TGTGCCAGCAGTGACAGGGCCGGGGCCAACGTCCTGACTTTC
CASSDRAGANVLTF
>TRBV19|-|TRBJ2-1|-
TGTGCCAGTAGTACATCCGGACTCCTCAATGAGCAGTTCTTC
CASSTSGLLNEQFF
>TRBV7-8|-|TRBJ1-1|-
TGTGCCAGCAGCTTACAGGAGAACACTGAAGCTTTCTTT
CASSLQENTEAFF
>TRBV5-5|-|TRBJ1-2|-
TGTGCCAGCAGCTTGTCAGTCACCGCGGGGTTTGGTGGCTACACCTTC
CASSLSVTAGFGGYTF
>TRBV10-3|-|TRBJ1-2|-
TGTGCCATCAGTGGAGGACAGTTTAGCATTGACTACACCTTC
CAISGGQFSIDYTF
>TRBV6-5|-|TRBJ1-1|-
TGTGCCAGCAGAGTAGACAGGTTGATGAACACTGAAGCTTTCTTT
CASRVDRLMNTEAFF
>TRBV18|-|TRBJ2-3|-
TGTGCCAGCTCAGTCTCACAGGTCAGCACAGATACGCAGTATTTT
CASSVSQVSTDTQYF
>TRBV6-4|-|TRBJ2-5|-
TGTGCCAGCAGCGCCAGGGGAGGAGAGACCCAGTACTTC
CASSARGGETQYF